This record concerns one T cell receptor (beta chain) sequence. As yet, its antigen is unknown. Germline is not matched at one junction end, which may reflect a read error. Per germline, CDR1 SGHNT and CDR2 YYREEE (reference sequence). This CDR3 has 16 amino acids. The sample originates from a study of cytomegalovirus exposure and HLA in healthy donors. Study-level points and caveats: Rare sequences made up most TCRs, while some public TCRs were found in many donors. One cluster of highly shared sequence variants probably arose as a sequencing artifact. Specific recognition of CMV antigens was confirmed in vitro for a few chains (all CMV-associated).

60 Vbeta and 13 Jbeta primers were used in PCR. Only in-frame clones appear in the TCRdb table, and some are missing; sequencing was by immunoSEQ multiplex PCR. The sample carries around 120,000 clones, approximately 61% recorded once. The sequenced material came from PBMCs. The chain links TRBV5-4 to TRBJ2-3, with 9 bases aligning to TRBD2. This receptor was taken from a man between 25 and 39 years old in good health and CMV-seropositive. CDR3 DNA: TGCGCCAGCAGCGAGGACCGGACTAGCGGCACAGATACGCAGTATTTT. This sequence encodes CASSEDRTSGTDTQYF.